These 13 T cell receptor beta chains share one sample of origin, sequenced in a study of blood T cell repertoires in COVID-19. Sequenced by immunoSEQ multiplex PCR; TCRdb stores in-frame clones only, minus some. The data contain over 150,000 clones, around 77% of them singletons. Source material: peripheral blood. The origin of the receptors is an older man with acute or convalescent COVID-19.

The chain is built from TRBV4-1 and TRBJ1-1, with D tentatively TRBD1 (5 bases). The V gene lost 1 base and the J gene lost 3 bases, with 15 bases spanning the gap. The germline CDR1 and CDR2 sequences are MGHRA and YSYEKL. The CDR3 runs 16 residues. DNA of the CDR3: TGCGCCAGCAGCCAAGCGCGGGGGATACGGGACACTGAAGCTTTCTTT. Its protein is CASSQARGIRDTEAFF.

This rearrangement joins TRBV10-2 to TRBJ1-2, with a weak D call TRBD1 (5 bases). Germline V gene lookup returns CDR1 WSHSY and CDR2 SAAADI. The CDR3 runs 11 residues. Trimming shortened V by 4 bases and J by 8 bases, and 8 bases separated the two germline ends. This chain's CDR3 is CASSGQGGYTF. CDR3 DNA: TGCGCCAGCAGTGGCCAGGGCGGCTACACCTTC.

The chain employs TRBV12-3 or TRBV12-4 and TRBJ2-1; 10 bases align to TRBD2. The CDR3 extends over 13 amino acids. Trimming removed 6 bases from V and 14 bases from J; junction bases left unmatched: 10. The CDR3 here is CASSGGLATSKFF. CDR3 nucleotide sequence: TGTGCCAGCAGCGGGGGACTAGCGACTTCGAAGTTCTTC.

The chain recombines TRBV12-3 or TRBV12-4 with TRBJ2-5, with D uncertain. The germline V and J ends were trimmed by 3 bases and 7 bases, with 12 bases remaining between them. The CDR3 is made up of 13 amino acids. The CDR3 loop reads CASSFVEPGTQYF. The CDR3 DNA is TGTGCCAGCAGTTTCGTTGAGCCAGGGACCCAGTACTTC.

J is TRBJ2-1 and V is TRBV3-1 (or the pseudogene TRBV3-2); 10 nucleotides line up with TRBD2. Germline CDR1 reads LGHDT; CDR2 reads YNNKEL (reference sequence). This CDR3 is built from 19 residues. The V segment lost 0 bases and the J segment 0 bases; nucleotides outside the gene matches: 8. CDR3 sequence: CASSQDCLAGATSYNEQFF. The CDR3 DNA reads TGTGCCAGCAGCCAAGATTGCCTAGCGGGAGCGACCTCCTACAATGAGCAGTTCTTC.

This clone has only one observation. The chain recombines TRBV4-1 with TRBJ1-2; 7 nucleotides align to TRBD1. Germline-derived CDR1 and CDR2 are MGHRA and YSYEKL. The length of the CDR3 is 15 residues. The V segment lost 2 bases and the J segment 2 bases; nucleotides outside the gene matches: 5. The CDR3 loop is CASSQSEDRNYGYTF. The CDR3 DNA follows: TGCGCCAGCAGCCAAAGCGAGGACAGGAACTATGGCTACACCTTC.

This chain uses TRBV6-2 or TRBV6-3 with TRBJ2-1; possibly TRBD1 for D (6 bases). Per the germline V gene, CDR1 is MNHEY and CDR2 is SVGEGT. This CDR3 has 14 amino acids. The V end was cut by 0 bases, the J end by 14 bases, with 17 bases between. The DNA of the CDR3 is TGTGCCAGCAGTTACTCCCGGGACATGGTTGTGGAGTTCTTC. Translation: CASSYSRDMVVEFF.

This clone was found a few times. This chain's CDR3 is CASSDGEGGTDTQYF. The CDR3, as DNA: TGTGCCAGCAGTGACGGTGAGGGGGGGACAGATACGCAGTATTTT. The chain carries TRBV6-4 and TRBJ2-3, with a weak D call TRBD2 (7 bases). Per germline, CDR1 MRHNA and CDR2 SNTAGT. The CDR3 loop spans 15 amino acids. The ends were cut back, 2 bases at V and 3 bases at J, with 12 bases in the middle.

This clone is judged medium-sized (0.01 to 0.1%). The chain joins TRBV28 to TRBJ1-1, with D possibly TRBD1 on 5 matching bases. Trimming cost V 3 bases and J 2 bases, with 10 bases left between them. CDR1 is MDHEN and CDR2 is SYDVKM in the germline V gene. The CDR3 sequence is 14 residues long. In DNA form, the CDR3 reads TGTGCCAGCAGTTTCGGAGGGGTAAACACTGAAGCTTTCTTT. This codes for CASSFGGVNTEAFF.

This clone was recorded a few times. The gene calls are TRBV7-2 and TRBJ1-3; D uncertain. The germline V and J ends were trimmed by 3 bases and 0 bases, with 6 bases remaining between them. CDR3 length equals 14 residues. Germline V lookup: CDR1 SGHTA, CDR2 FQGNSA. CDR3 in amino acids: CASSFLSSGNTIYF. In nucleotides, the CDR3 is TGTGCCAGCAGCTTCCTGAGCTCTGGAAACACCATATATTTT.

Comment on this clone: The same CDR3 arises from other DNA sequences in this sample as well. The chain is built from TRBV27 and TRBJ2-5, with D possibly TRBD1 on 6 matching bases. With 3 bases removed from V and 3 bases from J, the gap between germline ends came to 11 bases. The CDR3 is made up of 14 amino acids. Germline lookup yields CDR1 MNHEY and CDR2 SMNVEV (reference sequence). This CDR3 reads CASSLMGAEETQYF. The CDR3 DNA sequence: TGTGCCAGCAGTTTGATGGGGGCTGAAGAGACCCAGTACTTC.

The chain carries TRBV5-1 and TRBJ2-1; D is unresolved. Germline V gene lookup returns CDR1 SGHRS and CDR2 YFSETQ. The ends were cut back, 3 bases at V and 14 bases at J, with 18 bases in the middle. This CDR3 is built from 13 residues. The CDR3 sequence is CASSSLLGGVEFF. The CDR3 DNA is TGCGCCAGCAGCTCCCTCCTTGGTGGAGTGGAGTTCTTC.

This clone was recorded a few times. The chain recombines TRBV27 with TRBJ1-2; no firm D call. Trimming took 1 base from V and 1 from J, leaving 7 bases between them. Germline values: CDR1 MNHEY, CDR2 SMNVEV (reference sequence). This CDR3 spans 14 amino acids. In nucleotides, the CDR3 is TGTGCCAGCAGTTTATACAGCGGTAACTATGGCTACACCTTC. Protein: CASSLYSGNYGYTF.